This record concerns one T cell receptor beta chain sequence. Its antigen is not known. At the DNA level, this CDR3 is encoded by other sequences in the same sample as well. Researchers grouped second doses given at about 4 or about 12 weeks into one pool. The sample is drawn from a study of T cell responses to AZD1222 COVID-19 vaccine. General study points: Just five to seven people given AZD1222 tested seropositive at baseline. Vaccine-associated CD4 TCRs ranged over spike, dominating at 160-218 and 743-854. Repertoires in all cases were sampled only once the peak T cell response had passed.

Libraries were prepared by immunoSEQ multiplex PCR; TCRdb keeps only in-frame clonotypes and omits some of them. The table shows about 94,000 clones, with about 85% occurring only once. The V gene's germline CDR1 is KGHSH and CDR2 LQKENI. The CDR3 is 14 amino acids. Trimming pared 3 bases from V and 1 base from J, leaving 8 bases between. Sequencing was performed on peripheral blood, taken 28 days after the second AZD1222 dose. The sequence was collected from an adult who received the AZD1222 COVID-19 vaccine. The chain joins TRBV18 to TRBJ2-3, with D possibly TRBD2 on 5 matching bases. Here the CDR3 reads CASSPGLGTDTQYF. CDR3 bases: TGTGCCAGCTCACCCGGACTCGGCACAGATACGCAGTATTTT.